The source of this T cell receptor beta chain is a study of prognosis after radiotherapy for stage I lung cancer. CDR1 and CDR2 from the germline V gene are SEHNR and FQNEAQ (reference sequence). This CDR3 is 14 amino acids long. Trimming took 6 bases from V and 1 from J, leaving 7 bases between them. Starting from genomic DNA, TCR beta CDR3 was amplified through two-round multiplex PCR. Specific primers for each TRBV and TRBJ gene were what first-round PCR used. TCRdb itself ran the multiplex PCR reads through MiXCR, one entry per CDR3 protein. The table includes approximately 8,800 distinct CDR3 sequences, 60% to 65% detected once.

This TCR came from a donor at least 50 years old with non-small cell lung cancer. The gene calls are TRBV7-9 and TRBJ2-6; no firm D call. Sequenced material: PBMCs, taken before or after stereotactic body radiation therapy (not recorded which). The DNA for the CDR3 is TGTGCCAGCAGTCACCGATCTGGGGCCAACGTCCTGACTTTC. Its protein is CASSHRSGANVLTF.